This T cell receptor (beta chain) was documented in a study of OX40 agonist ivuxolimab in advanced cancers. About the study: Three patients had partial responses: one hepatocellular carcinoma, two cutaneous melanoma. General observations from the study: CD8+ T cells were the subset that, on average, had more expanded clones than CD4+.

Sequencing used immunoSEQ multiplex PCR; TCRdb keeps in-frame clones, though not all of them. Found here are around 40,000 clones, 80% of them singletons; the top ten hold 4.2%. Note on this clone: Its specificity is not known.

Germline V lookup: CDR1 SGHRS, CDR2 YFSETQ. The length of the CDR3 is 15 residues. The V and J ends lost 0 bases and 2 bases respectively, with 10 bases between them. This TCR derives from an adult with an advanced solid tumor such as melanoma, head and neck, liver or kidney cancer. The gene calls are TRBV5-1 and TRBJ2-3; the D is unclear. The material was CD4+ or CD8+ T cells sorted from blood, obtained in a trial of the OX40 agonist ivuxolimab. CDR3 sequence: CASSLGGPYTDTQYF. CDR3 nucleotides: TGCGCCAGCAGCTTGGGAGGCCCTTACACAGATACGCAGTATTTT.